Sequencing of this T cell receptor beta chain was carried out in a study of blood T cell repertoires in COVID-19. About the study: Sites across the United States, Italy and Spain contributed samples from acute and convalescent COVID-19. T cells, B-cell-depleted T cells, or PBMCs supplied cDNA or gDNA.

The authors' processing: Nucleated cell number was recorded as an estimate derived from reference gene primer amplification. The assay was immunoSEQ multiplex PCR, and TCRdb's table has in-frame clones only and misses some. V and J calls and clone size follow that table, whereas D and trimming were derived from the DNA. The data show roughly 410,000 clones, about 87% seen once. The sequence was collected from an older woman with COVID-19, enrolled during active disease. The sample comprised peripheral blood.

DNA of the CDR3: TGTGCCAGCTCAGTCGGACAGGTGCAAGCCAAAAACATTCAGTACTTC. It specifies CASSVGQVQAKNIQYF. The V gene is TRBV18, the J gene TRBJ2-4; TRBD1 agrees at 7 bases. Germline V gene sequence: CDR1 KGHSH, CDR2 LQKENI. Trimming at V came to 5 bases and at J to 0 bases, leaving 7 bases not matched to a gene. CDR3 size: 16 residues. Using reference TRBV18 and TRBJ2-4 for the parts outside the CDR3, the full variable domain is NAGVMQNPRHLVRRRGQEARLRCSPMKGHSHVYWYRQLPEEGLKFMVYLQKENIIDESGMPKERFSAEFPKEGPSILRIQQVVRGDSAAYFCASSVGQVQAKNIQYFGAGTRLSVL.